One and the same sample provided the 27 T cell receptor beta chains below, sequenced in a study of cytotoxic CD8 clonotypes in ibrutinib-treated CLL. Here immunoSEQ multiplex PCR was the method, and the copy in TCRdb shows in-frame clones only, minus some. This table has almost 250,000 clones, less than 75% appearing once. The sample here was PBMCs, taken after 24 months of ibrutinib treatment. Every receptor here comes from a human donor with chronic lymphocytic leukemia.

This chain uses TRBV9 with TRBJ1-3, with a tentative D call TRBD1 (5 bases). Trimming stripped 4 bases from V and 0 bases from J, with 11 bases between. CDR3 length: 15 residues. Germline lookup yields CDR1 SGDLS and CDR2 YYNGEE. CDR3 in amino acids: CASSLKGFSGNTIYF. The CDR3 coding sequence is TGTGCCAGCAGCCTTAAGGGGTTCTCTGGAAACACCATATATTTT.

The chain recombines TRBV19 with TRBJ1-1, with 8 bases aligning to TRBD1. Germline V gene data show CDR1 as LNHDA and CDR2 as SQIVND (reference sequence). CDR3 length equals 15 residues. V was clipped by 9 bases and J by 3 bases; unmatched bases: 12. The CDR3 loop is CASKRAGGEDTEAFF. Here the CDR3 DNA reads TGTGCCAGCAAAAGGGCAGGGGGCGAAGACACTGAAGCTTTCTTT.

For the CDR3, the DNA is TGTGCCAGCTCACCGCAGACGACAGGGGGCTACGAGCAGTACTTC. Its translation is CASSPQTTGGYEQYF. The chain is built from TRBV18 and TRBJ2-7; 9 nucleotides align to TRBD1. The CDR3 consists of 15 residues. Germline V gives CDR1 KGHSH, CDR2 LQKENI. V was pared by 3 bases and J by 3 bases, with 6 bases of the junction left unmatched.

V is TRBV4-3 and J is TRBJ2-7; D uncertain. The V end lost 0 bases, the J end lost 3 bases, and 9 bases lay between the germline ends. Germline CDR1 and CDR2: LGHNA and YSLEER. The CDR3 sequence is 14 residues long. The CDR3 sequence: CASSQDYYSYEQYF. The DNA for the CDR3 is TGCGCCAGCAGCCAAGATTATTACAGCTACGAGCAGTACTTC.

CDR3 region: CASSPGVGTLDTQYF. In DNA form, the CDR3 reads TGTGCCAGCAGTCCGGGAGTGGGGACTCTAGATACGCAGTATTTT. The genes are TRBV9 and TRBJ2-3, with D possibly matching TRBD2 (6 bases). Deletions cut 5 bases from V and 5 bases from J, with 18 bases between. Germline loops: CDR1 SGDLS, CDR2 YYNGEE. The CDR3 has 15 residues.

The rearrangement links TRBV5-1 to TRBJ2-7; 12 nucleotides agree with TRBD2. The germline CDR1 and CDR2 sequences are SGHRS and YFSETQ. This CDR3 contains 16 residues. The trim removed 4 bases at V and 3 bases at J, leaving 8 bases unmatched. Here the CDR3 DNA reads TGCGCCAGCAGCATAGGACTAGCGGGATACTACTACGAGCAGTACTTC. It specifies CASSIGLAGYYYEQYF.

This chain uses TRBV19 with TRBJ2-1; D gene uncertain. The CDR3 sequence is 15 residues long. The V and J ends lost 9 bases and 0 bases respectively, with 15 bases between them. CDR1 is LNHDA and CDR2 is SQIVND in the germline V gene (reference sequence). The CDR3 nucleotides are TGTGCCAGCCGTAACGCCGAGAGCTCCTACAATGAGCAGTTCTTC. Its translation is CASRNAESSYNEQFF.

V and J are TRBV7-3 and TRBJ2-1; 9 nucleotides agree with TRBD2. The J segment lost 4 bases and the V segment lost 5 bases, leaving 9 bases of the junction unmatched. This CDR3 has 16 amino acids. Germline V lookup: CDR1 SGHTA, CDR2 FQGTGA. CDR3: CASSPRSGLAYNEQFF. CDR3 DNA: TGTGCCAGCAGCCCCCGTTCGGGACTAGCTTACAATGAGCAGTTCTTC.

DNA of the CDR3: TGTGCCAGTAGTATACCGCAGGGTAAAAATCAGCCCCAGCATTTT. This translates into CASSIPQGKNQPQHF. V usage is TRBV19 and J usage is TRBJ1-5; possible D gene TRBD1, 5 bases. V lost 2 bases and J 4 bases, leaving 12 bases between the germline ends. The CDR3 extends over 15 amino acids. Germline assignment: CDR1 LNHDA and CDR2 SQIVND (reference sequence).

The chain recombines TRBV19 with TRBJ2-1; D not certain. The CDR3 totals 13 residues. CDR1 is LNHDA and CDR2 is SQIVND in the germline V gene (reference sequence). Trimming pared 3 bases from V and 10 bases from J, leaving 13 bases between. In DNA, the CDR3 is TGTGCCAGTAGTATTCCCCCCCGAAGGGAGCAGTTCTTC. As protein: CASSIPPRREQFF.

This clone was recorded a few times. The chain carries TRBV5-8 and TRBJ2-1, with D perhaps TRBD1 or TRBD2 (6 bases each). V lost 7 bases and J lost 6, with 17 bases in between. Germline loops: CDR1 SGHTS, CDR2 YDEGEE. This CDR3 is built from 14 residues. The chain's CDR3 is CASLWRGEANEQFF. As DNA, the CDR3 is TGTGCCAGCCTATGGAGGGGGGAGGCCAATGAGCAGTTCTTC.

The chain couples TRBV6-1 to TRBJ1-2; 8 bases map to TRBD1. V was clipped by 2 bases and J by 0 bases; unmatched bases: 8. The length of the CDR3 is 17 residues. CDR1 is MNHNS and CDR2 is SASEGT in the germline V gene. CDR3 sequence reads: CASSERDRTTSNYGYTF. DNA for the CDR3: TGTGCCAGCAGTGAAAGGGACAGGACCACTTCTAACTATGGCTACACCTTC.

The DNA of the CDR3 is TGTGCCAGTAGTGGGGGACCTACCTACGAGCAGTACTTC. Translation: CASSGGPTYEQYF. The chain links TRBV19 to TRBJ2-7; D may match TRBD1 or TRBD2 (5 bases each). Trimming pared 5 bases from V and 2 bases from J, leaving 10 bases between. The CDR3 totals 13 residues. The V gene's germline CDR1 is LNHDA and CDR2 SQIVND (reference sequence).

The CDR3 DNA sequence: TGCGCCAGCAGCCAAGATTTTGGGACTAGCGGGCTAAGCTCCTACAATGAGCAGTTCTTC. It encodes CASSQDFGTSGLSSYNEQFF. The genes are TRBV4-1 and TRBJ2-1; 12 positions agree with TRBD2. V was pared by 0 bases and J by 0 bases, with 9 bases of the junction left unmatched. Germline CDR1 and CDR2: MGHRA and YSYEKL. This CDR3 has 20 residues.

The chain carries TRBV29-1 and TRBJ2-7; TRBD1 agrees at 7 bases. CDR1 and CDR2 from the germline V gene are SQVTM and ANQGSEA. With 6 bases clipped from V and 1 base from J, the junction kept 3 bases outside the gene matches. The CDR3 spans 12 residues. The CDR3 nucleotides are TGCAGCGTGCAGGGGGATTCCTACGAGCAGTACTTC. The encoded protein is CSVQGDSYEQYF.

This clone occurred a few times. J is TRBJ2-2 and V is TRBV7-9; 12 positions agree with TRBD2. CDR1 is SEHNR and CDR2 is FQNEAQ in the germline V gene (reference sequence). The CDR3 has 16 residues. Trimming took 5 bases from V and 3 from J; bases not matched to a gene: 4. For the CDR3, the DNA is TGTGCCAGCAGCCAGAGACTAGCGGGGGACACCGGGGAGCTGTTTTTT. Protein: CASSQRLAGDTGELFF.

In the case of this clone: One end of the junction is discordant with germline, which a read error may explain. V gene TRBV7-7 combines with J gene TRBJ1-1; TRBD1 agrees at 8 bases. Germline V gene data show CDR1 as SSHAT and CDR2 as FNYEAQ (reference sequence). The CDR3 spans 13 residues. Here the CDR3 DNA reads TGTGCTAGCAGCGTAGACAGGGGCACTGAAGCTTTCTTT. Protein product: CASSVDRGTEAFF.

This chain links TRBV2 with TRBJ2-7, with TRBD2 identical over 11 bases. The CDR3 is 14 residues long. J gave up 7 bases and V 8 bases, and 10 bases lay outside the gene matches. Germline V gene lookup returns CDR1 SNHLY and CDR2 FYNNEI. CDR3 in amino acids: CASGELAGVGEQYF. The CDR3 nucleotides are TGTGCCAGCGGGGAACTAGCGGGAGTTGGGGAGCAGTACTTC. Combining the CDR3 with reference TRBV2 and TRBJ2-7 gives the whole variable domain EPEVTQTPSHQVTQMGQEVILRCVPISNHLYFYWYRQILGQKVEFLVSFYNNEISEKSEIFDDQFSVERPDGSNFTLKIRSTKLEDSAMYFCASGELAGVGEQYFGPGTRLTVT.

This rearrangement joins TRBV7-3 to TRBJ1-2; D is possibly TRBD1 (5 bases). The germline CDR1 and CDR2 sequences are SGHTA and FQGTGA. V lost 5 bases, J lost 8 bases, and 21 bases lay in between. The CDR3 contains 15 residues. The CDR3 DNA reads TGTGCCAGCAGCCAGGACGACGCCTCGCGGGGCGGCTACACCTTC. Amino acids: CASSQDDASRGGYTF.

The J gene is TRBJ2-7, the V gene TRBV27, with no clear D. Germline V CDR1 and CDR2: MNHEY, SMNVEV (reference sequence). Trimming left V 7 bases short and J 6 bases short, with 16 bases between. CDR3 length: 13 amino acids. The CDR3 sequence: CASTSALVGEQYF. The CDR3 nucleotides read TGTGCCAGCACCTCCGCACTCGTTGGCGAGCAGTACTTC.

The V and J genes are TRBV10-3 and TRBJ1-5; possible D gene TRBD1, 5 bases. The CDR3 has 13 residues. V lost 6 bases and J 3 bases, leaving 9 bases between the germline ends. Germline CDR1 ENHRY, CDR2 SYGVKD. Here the CDR3 DNA reads TGTGCCATCAGCCAGGGTACCAATCAGCCCCAGCATTTT. Amino acids: CAISQGTNQPQHF.

This clone was observed a handful of times. V and J are TRBV29-1 and TRBJ2-1, with D possibly called TRBD1 or TRBD2 (5 bases each). The germline V gene has CDR1 SQVTM and CDR2 ANQGSEA. Trimming took off 8 bases at V and 10 bases at J, with 15 bases between the two ends. The CDR3 extends over 11 amino acids. The CDR3 region has the DNA TGCAGCCATTCCGGGACCCGGGAGCAGTTCTTC. Its translation is CSHSGTREQFF.

In its sample, this clone was seen once. The chain combines TRBV6-5 with TRBJ2-1, with D possibly being TRBD2 (6 bases). CDR1 MNHEY and CDR2 SVGAGI come from the germline V gene. V shed 4 bases and J shed 15 bases, with 16 bases lying between them. This CDR3 spans 12 amino acids. Here the CDR3 reads CASSFLDAGSFF. The CDR3 nucleotides are TGTGCCAGCAGTTTCCTGGACGCGGGGTCGTTCTTC.

This chain connects TRBV6-5 to TRBJ1-2; no clear D gene. CDR3 size: 14 residues. Germline CDR1 reads MNHEY; CDR2 reads SVGAGI. V lost 0 bases, J lost 3 bases, and 8 bases lay in between. The CDR3 loop reads CASSYSNRDYGYTF. CDR3 in DNA: TGTGCCAGCAGTTACTCGAACCGGGACTATGGCTACACCTTC.

This clone was found once. The gene calls are TRBV21-1 and TRBJ1-5. TRBV21-1 is a pseudogene segment. The CDR3 runs to 15 residues. The CDR3 region has the DNA TGTGCCAGCAGCCTGGCTATACCTAGCAATCAGCCCCAGCATTTT. Encoded protein: CASSLAIPSNQPQHF.

The genes are TRBV9 and TRBJ1-1, with a tentative D call TRBD1 (5 bases). CDR3 length equals 14 residues. Germline CDR1 and CDR2: SGDLS and YYNGEE. The V end lost 2 bases, the J end lost 0 bases, and 8 bases lay between the germline ends. The CDR3 nucleotides read TGTGCCAGCAGCGTTACGGGGCTGAACACTGAAGCTTTCTTT. Its translation is CASSVTGLNTEAFF.

This sequence joins TRBV29-1 and TRBJ2-5; no clear D. Germline CDR1 SQVTM, CDR2 ANQGSEA. This CDR3 is 11 amino acids long. Trimming removed 5 bases from V and 5 bases from J, with 9 bases in between. DNA for the CDR3: TGCAGCGTTTGGTTAGGCGAGACCCAGTACTTC. As protein: CSVWLGETQYF.